These T cell receptor beta chains were read from a single sample in a study of metastatic and nonmetastatic thyroid tumors. TCRdb reanalyzed the PCR reads with MiXCR. The sample consists of 45,000 to 55,000 clones, approximately 24% of them appearing once. Material: blood. All receptors come from a male donor with papillary thyroid cancer or a benign thyroid nodule (not recorded which). Some clones in this sample may be carry-over from other donors' samples. CDR3s include the opening cysteine and the closing phenylalanine or tryptophan. A D gene is named only where the DNA matches it firmly. The listing skips clone size in some rows; elsewhere it reads once, few, many or a size class.

>TRBV27|NA|TRBJ1-2|NA
CASSLGGNYGYTF
TGTGCCAGCAGTTTGGGAGGGAACTATGGCTACACCTTC
>TRBV5-1|many|TRBJ2-6|NA
CASSFLRSGANVLTF
TGCGCCAGCAGCTTTCTACGCTCTGGGGCCAACGTCCTGACTTTC
>TRBV3-1|many|TRBJ1-1|NA
CASRLGQMNTEAFF
TGTGCCAGCAGGCTTGGACAGATGAACACTGAAGCTTTCTTT
>TRBV20-1|many|TRBJ2-7|NA
CSARPFGGFHEQYF
TGCAGTGCTAGGCCTTTTGGGGGATTCCACGAGCAGTACTTC
>TRBV7-6|many|TRBJ2-3|NA
CASSLALGGVSDTQYF
TGTGCCAGCAGCTTAGCCCTGGGGGGAGTGTCAGATACGCAGTATTTT
>TRBV20-1|many|TRBJ2-5|TRBD2
CSAREGLAVQETQYF
TGCAGTGCTAGAGAGGGACTAGCGGTACAAGAGACCCAGTACTTC
>TRBV2|NA|TRBJ2-3|NA
CASSEQRQNTDTQYF
TGTGCCAGCAGTGAACAGAGGCAGAACACAGATACGCAGTATTTT
>TRBV5-1|NA|TRBJ1-6|NA
CASSPEDNSPLHF
TGCGCCAGCAGCCCGGAGGATAATTCACCCCTCCACTTT
>TRBV6-2/TRBV6-3|many|TRBJ2-2|NA
CASRQPPTGELFF
TGTGCCAGCAGACAGCCCCCGACGGGGGAGCTGTTTTTT
>TRBV9|many|TRBJ2-5|NA
CASSTRLGETQYF
TGTGCCAGCAGCACCCGATTAGGGGAGACCCAGTACTTC
>TRBV12-3/TRBV12-4|many|TRBJ2-7|TRBD1
CASSFGQGYEQYF
TGTGCCAGCAGTTTCGGACAGGGCTACGAGCAGTACTTC
>TRBV28|few|TRBJ2-3|NA
CASRGFNTDTQYF
TGTGCCAGCCGGGGGTTCAACACAGATACGCAGTATTTT
>TRBV4-1|few|TRBJ1-5|NA
CASSKEDTGFNQPQHF
TGCGCCAGCAGCAAAGAAGACACAGGGTTTAATCAGCCCCAGCATTTT
>TRBV2|many|TRBJ2-1|NA
CASSEEQLSYNEQFF
TGTGCCAGCAGTGAAGAACAGCTCTCCTACAATGAGCAGTTCTTC
>TRBV18|once|TRBJ2-5|NA
CASSPRHGETQYF
TGTGCCAGCTCACCACGCCACGGAGAGACCCAGTACTTC
>TRBV3-1|many|TRBJ2-1|NA
CASSQVGTEQFF
TGTGCCAGCAGCCAAGTGGGAACTGAGCAGTTCTTC
>TRBV13|many|TRBJ1-4|TRBD1
CASSFDRGEKLFF
TGTGCCAGCAGCTTCGACAGGGGTGAAAAACTGTTTTTT
>TRBV6-5|NA|TRBJ1-2|NA
CASSYYTGSGGYTF
TGTGCCAGCAGTTACTATACCGGGAGCGGTGGCTACACCTTC
>TRBV13|many|TRBJ2-5|NA
CASSLEGSETQYF
TGTGCCAGCAGCTTAGAGGGATCCGAGACCCAGTACTTC
>TRBV20-1|NA|TRBJ2-7|NA
CSSRDPDWRERDEQYF
TGCAGTTCTAGAGACCCCGACTGGAGGGAGCGTGACGAGCAGTACTTC
>TRBV6-1|many|TRBJ2-6|NA
CASTQRTGTSGANVLTF
TGTGCCAGCACCCAACGGACCGGGACCTCTGGGGCCAACGTCCTGACTTTC
>TRBV6-1|NA|TRBJ1-1|NA
CASTPDVDTEAFF
TGTGCCAGCACCCCAGATGTGGACACTGAAGCTTTCTTT
>TRBV6-1|many|TRBJ2-1|TRBD2
CASSRTSGGNEQFF
TGTGCCAGCAGTCGGACTAGCGGGGGCAATGAGCAGTTCTTC
>TRBV5-1|many|TRBJ2-5|NA
CASSLWGRETQYF
TGCGCCAGCAGCTTGTGGGGGCGAGAGACCCAGTACTTC
>TRBV5-1|NA|TRBJ2-7|TRBD1
CASSLVDRGLLWYEQYF
TGCGCCAGCAGCTTGGTGGACAGGGGGTTGTTGTGGTACGAGCAGTACTTC
>TRBV3-1|many|TRBJ2-2|NA
CASSQFGGRTGELFF
TGTGCCAGCAGCCAATTTGGAGGGAGAACCGGGGAGCTGTTTTTT
>TRBV20-1|NA|TRBJ1-5|NA
CSARDVYQGRQPQHF
TGCAGTGCTAGAGACGTATACCAGGGGCGACAGCCCCAGCATTTT
>TRBV30|NA|TRBJ2-3|TRBD2
CAWSRAGTGTDTQYF
TGTGCCTGGAGTCGAGCGGGGACCGGCACAGATACGCAGTATTTT
>TRBV28|few|TRBJ2-7|NA
CANSSAETRSSYEQYF
TGTGCCAACAGTTCAGCTGAGACGCGTAGCTCCTACGAGCAGTACTTC
>TRBV6-1|many|TRBJ1-2|TRBD1
CASRSGTGGLINYGYTF
TGTGCCAGCAGAAGCGGGACAGGGGGGTTGATTAACTATGGCTACACCTTC
>TRBV19|many|TRBJ1-1|NA
CASSTIEGGKDTEAFF
TGTGCCAGTAGTACCATCGAGGGGGGGAAGGACACTGAAGCTTTCTTT
>TRBV20-1|NA|TRBJ1-1|NA
CRIPRVGDTEAFF
TGCAGGATCCCCAGGGTGGGGGACACTGAAGCTTTCTTT
>TRBV4-3|NA|TRBJ1-2|TRBD1
CASSHDRGSNYGYTF
TGCGCCAGCAGCCACGACAGGGGGTCCAACTATGGCTACACCTTC
>TRBV28|NA|TRBJ1-4|NA
CASSLLGELMNEKLFF
TGTGCCAGCAGTTTACTTGGGGAACTGATGAATGAAAAACTGTTTTTT
>TRBV9|few|TRBJ2-7|TRBD2
CASSPTSGRAWEQYF
TGTGCCAGCAGTCCCACTAGCGGGAGGGCCTGGGAGCAGTACTTC
>TRBV7-2|once|TRBJ1-3|TRBD1
CASSLGGTGGNTIYF
TGTGCCAGCAGCTTAGGAGGGACAGGGGGAAACACCATATATTTT
>TRBV5-5|once|TRBJ2-2|NA
CASSSSQTGGGELFF
TGTGCCAGCAGCTCCTCCCAGACTGGTGGCGGGGAGCTGTTTTTT
>TRBV19|once|TRBJ1-4|NA
CASSIAGSDNEKLFF
TGTGCCAGTAGTATCGCAGGGAGCGATAATGAAAAACTGTTTTTT
>TRBV11-2|many|TRBJ2-3|NA
CASSLTTTTDTQYF
TGTGCCAGCAGCTTAACGACAACTACAGATACGCAGTATTTT
>TRBV7-9|many|TRBJ1-1|TRBD1
CASSTRGLGTEAFF
TGTGCCAGCAGCACCAGGGGGCTAGGCACTGAAGCTTTCTTT
>TRBV7-3|many|TRBJ2-1|TRBD2
CASSSGLAGYNEQFF
TGTGCCAGCAGCTCGGGACTAGCGGGCTACAATGAGCAGTTCTTC